The TCR beta chain under discussion was sequenced for a study of shared clonotypes between healthy human individuals. Study-wide background: CD4 naive and CD4 memory each took three plates per donor, while CD8 naive took two and CD8 memory one.

The table came from immunoSEQ multiplex PCR; TCRdb's copy has only in-frame clones and leaves some out. The sample carries roughly 2 million clones, around 95% recorded once. Only Caucasian adults living in Nashville, Tennessee made up the donor group. This CDR3 contains 15 residues. V was shortened by 2 bases and J by 10 bases, with 20 bases between the two germline ends. CDR1 MNHNS and CDR2 SASEGT come from the germline V gene. The genes are TRBV6-1 and TRBJ1-1, with a tentative D call TRBD1 (6 bases). Sequencing was done on a sample of naive CD4+ T cells sorted from blood. Specified subset: CD45RA+ positively selected. The clonotype was recovered from a young man in good health. CDR3 sequence: CASSEWGATALVAFF. In DNA, the CDR3 is TGTGCCAGCAGTGAATGGGGGGCCACCGCCTTAGTAGCTTTCTTT.